This T cell receptor beta chain was sequenced in a study of CD8+ T cells in alopecia areata. Treatment: oral pan-JAK inhibitor, 5-10 mg twice daily. Sorting separated CD4+ and CD8+ T cells out of PBMCs. Germline V CDR1 and CDR2: SGHTA, FQGNSA. V dropped 5 bases and J dropped 7; count of bases not matched to a gene: 4. CDR3 length equals 13 residues. Only one count was recorded for this clone. Its antigen is undetermined. This clone may be a read error of a much larger clone one base away. Extracted from the samples, RNA was reverse transcribed into cDNA to serve as the sequencing template. Generated by immunoSEQ multiplex PCR, the TCRdb table keeps only in-frame clones and is missing some. This sample has 90,000 to 150,000 clones, with 50% to 55% found just once. Study-level findings and limits: Within the top 100, expanded CD8+ clones significantly decreased with tofacitinib, as did scalp clonality.

V usage is TRBV7-2 and J usage is TRBJ1-2, with 10 bases matching TRBD1. The sample here was CD4+ T cells sorted from blood, taken at week 4, from a patient treated with tofacitinib. The clonotype originates from a human donor with alopecia areata. CDR3 bases: TGTGCCAGCAGCCTCCGGGACAGGGGTGGCTACACCTTC. Residues: CASSLRDRGGYTF.